The present T cell receptor beta chain was sequenced within a study of immune characterization of retroperitoneal liposarcoma. The CDR3 extends over 13 amino acids. TCRdb re-analysed the PCR reads in MiXCR, keeping a single row per CDR3 protein. The sample lists approximately 11,000 distinct CDR3 sequences, around 35% occurring once. The receptor comes from a male donor with retroperitoneal liposarcoma. This chain joins TRBV5-3 and TRBJ2-4; 8 nucleotides line up with TRBD1. Judging by the DNA end, TRBJ2-5 fits better; the J call may be wrong. TRBV5-3 is an ORF for which the function is uncertain. The specimen sequenced was tumor tissue. The CDR3: CASSTGQGETQYF. The DNA for the CDR3 is TGTGCCAGCAGCACAGGACAGGGAGAGACCCAGTACTTC.